This entry lists 10 T cell receptor beta chains sequenced from one sample in a study of control samples from healthy donors and cancer patients. Assay: immunoSEQ multiplex PCR; the TCRdb copy retains only in-frame clones and omits some. The sample includes roughly 220,000 clones, roughly 94% of them seen just once. The sequencing input was blood. These receptors all stem from a man in his forties or fifties in good health.

The rearrangement uses TRBV5-1 and TRBJ1-2; D remains ambiguous. Per the germline V gene, CDR1 is SGHRS and CDR2 is YFSETQ. Trimming shortened V by 3 bases and J by 1 base, and 13 bases separated the two germline ends. The CDR3 has 15 amino acids. CDR3 in amino acids: CASSSTPNFNYGYTF. CDR3 DNA: TGCGCCAGCAGCTCGACACCGAATTTTAACTATGGCTACACCTTC.

The chain links TRBV12-3 or TRBV12-4 to TRBJ2-7, with D perhaps TRBD1 (6 bases). The CDR3 runs 13 residues. Trimming stripped 3 bases from V and 1 base from J, with 7 bases between. DNA for the CDR3: TGTGCCAGCAGTTTTGGACAGTCCTACGAGCAGTACTTC. This encodes CASSFGQSYEQYF.

The V call is TRBV7-9, the J call TRBJ1-1; tentative D call: TRBD1 (6 bases). CDR1 and CDR2 (germline): SEHNR, FQNEAQ (reference sequence). The CDR3 spans 16 residues. V was shortened by 6 bases and J by 2 bases, with 19 bases between the two germline ends. The CDR3, as DNA: TGTGCCAGCAGACCAAGTTCCGGACAGTTTAACACTGAAGCTTTCTTT. This sequence encodes CASRPSSGQFNTEAFF. The variable domain in full, completed from reference TRBV7-9 and TRBJ1-1, reads DTGVSQNPRHKITKRGQNVTFRCDPISEHNRLYWYRQTLGQGPEFLTYFQNEAQLEKSRLLSDRFSAERPKGSFSTLEIQRTEQGDSAMYLCASRPSSGQFNTEAFFGQGTRLTVV.

This chain links TRBV2 with TRBJ2-1; D gene uncertain. Trimming shortened V by 5 bases and J by 6 bases, and 8 bases separated the two germline ends. This CDR3 comprises 12 residues. Germline CDR1 is SNHLY and CDR2 is FYNNEI. CDR3 residues: CASSRSSNEQFF. The DNA for the CDR3 is TGTGCCAGCAGTCGATCTTCCAATGAGCAGTTCTTC.

Turning to this clone: This specimen includes other DNA sequences encoding the same CDR3. The V call is TRBV18, the J call TRBJ1-1; D remains unclear. CDR1 and CDR2 (germline): KGHSH, LQKENI. The CDR3 is made up of 14 amino acids. Trimming left V 2 bases short and J 1 base short, with 8 bases between. The CDR3 sequence: CASSPGPGNTEAFF. The CDR3 DNA is TGTGCCAGCTCACCAGGGCCGGGGAACACTGAAGCTTTCTTT.

This clone was observed a handful of times. CDR3 protein: CASGGAGSLTQYF. DNA for the CDR3: TGTGCCAGTGGGGGGGCAGGGTCTTTGACCCAGTACTTC. This chain connects TRBV19 to TRBJ2-5; D possibly corresponds to TRBD2 (7 bases). The CDR3 consists of 13 residues. V was cut by 8 bases and J by 7 bases, with 17 bases left in between. CDR1 and CDR2 (germline): LNHDA, SQIVND (reference sequence).

The chain recombines TRBV10-1 with TRBJ1-5; D ambiguous. This CDR3 region has 15 residues. V was pared by 6 bases and J by 2 bases, with 14 bases between. Germline V gives CDR1 WNHNN, CDR2 SYGVQD (reference sequence). CDR3 DNA: TGCGCCAGCAGCGACACAGATGCGGGCAATCAGCCCCAGCATTTT. It is translated as CASSDTDAGNQPQHF.

In DNA, the CDR3 is TGTGCCAGCTCACTAGGGGAGTACACTGAAGCTTTCTTT. As protein: CASSLGEYTEAFF. This chain joins TRBV18 and TRBJ1-1, with D maybe TRBD1 (5 bases). Germline-derived CDR1 and CDR2 are KGHSH and LQKENI. The V end lost 4 bases, the J end lost 3 bases, and 9 bases lay between the germline ends. The CDR3 is made up of 13 amino acids.

The chain joins TRBV11-3 to TRBJ2-2; 11 nucleotides match TRBD1. With 0 bases clipped from V and 4 bases from J, the junction kept 4 bases outside the gene matches. Germline CDR1 SGHNT, CDR2 YENEEA. This CDR3 comprises 17 residues. CDR3 in amino acids: CASSLDPGTGGTGELFF. The CDR3, as DNA: TGTGCCAGCAGCTTAGATCCCGGGACAGGGGGCACCGGGGAGCTGTTTTTT.

This chain joins TRBV12-3 or TRBV12-4 and TRBJ2-5; D not certain. This CDR3 has 12 amino acids. V shed 7 bases and J shed 0 bases, with 6 bases lying between them. CDR3 protein: CASTTNQETQYF. The CDR3 DNA follows: TGTGCCAGCACCACCAACCAAGAGACCCAGTACTTC.